This T cell receptor beta chain was profiled in a study of shared clonotypes between healthy human individuals. Overall study results and limits: Sampling covered blood only; tissue repertoires likely differ. Relative to clonotypes present in all four donors, those not shared had lower generation probabilities.

About this clone: Its antigen is still unknown.

The ends were cut back, 5 bases at V and 7 bases at J, with 17 bases in the middle. CDR1 and CDR2 from the germline V gene are MNHEY and SMNVEV (reference sequence). This CDR3 comprises 15 residues. It was into CD45RA+ naive and CD45RA-negative memory subsets that the CD4+ cells were split. Each PCR replicate from the sorted subsets contained 200 to 250 ng DNA, which is some 32,000 T cell genomes. Data came from immunoSEQ multiplex PCR; TCRdb stores just in-frame clones and leaves some out. The repertoire holds about 710,000 clones, with around 73% as singletons. The sequence was collected from a woman aged 25 to 39 in good health. The sequenced material came from memory CD4+ T cells sorted from blood. Indicated subset: CD45RA-negative fraction. J is TRBJ2-2 and V is TRBV27; perhaps TRBD2 as D (7 bases). The CDR3 here is CASSVRGGARGELFF. The CDR3 coding sequence is TGTGCCAGCAGTGTCAGGGGAGGGGCTCGCGGGGAGCTGTTTTTT.